This T cell receptor beta chain came from a study of T cell changes during pregnancy in multiple sclerosis. V dropped 3 bases and J dropped 2 bases, with 14 bases sitting between them. CDR1 and CDR2 from the germline V gene are MGHDK and SYGVNS. The CDR3 is 15 amino acids. The repertoire was sequenced with immunoSEQ multiplex PCR; TCRdb's copy has only in-frame clones and lacks some. The sample contains around 97,000 clones, 90% of which appear only once. The sample was peripheral blood, taken in the second trimester of pregnancy. This receptor was obtained from a female donor in good health, enrolled as a control in a pregnancy study. The rearrangement joins TRBV25-1 to TRBJ2-7, with a weak D call TRBD2 (5 bases). The CDR3 here is CASSDPSRSTYEQYF. The DNA of the CDR3 is TGTGCCAGCAGTGACCCTAGCCGAAGCACCTACGAGCAGTACTTC.